These T cell receptor beta chains were read from a single sample in a study of blood T cell repertoires in COVID-19. Some clones are missing from TCRdb's copy, which holds only in-frame ones; the method was immunoSEQ multiplex PCR. The data hold over 90,000 clones, with roughly 76% observed a single time. Source material: peripheral blood. These receptors all come from an older man with COVID-19, enrolled during active disease. CDR3s include the opening cysteine and the closing phenylalanine or tryptophan. Fields, in order: J gene, D gene, clone size, V gene, CDR3 protein, CDR3 DNA. The D gene is left open where the match is weak. Clone size is given for some rows only: seen once, a few or many times, or a class if the clone is expanded.

TRBJ2-3,TRBD2,NA,TRBV30,CAWSELAGADTQYF,TGTGCCTGGAGTGAACTAGCGGGAGCGGATACGCAGTATTTT
TRBJ1-1,TRBD1,NA,TRBV6-5,CATNLLTGGEAFF,TGTGCCACCAACCTTCTGACAGGGGGAGAAGCTTTCTTT
TRBJ1-2,TRBD1,NA,TRBV19,CASSSLDRGLGYTF,TGTGCCAGTAGTTCGTTGGACAGGGGGCTCGGCTACACCTTC
TRBJ1-1,NA,NA,TRBV4-2,CASSQEGGNTEAFF,TGTGCCAGCAGCCAAGAGGGGGGAAACACTGAAGCTTTCTTT
TRBJ1-3,NA,NA,TRBV6-2/TRBV6-3,CASSYTGRSGNTIYF,TGTGCCAGCAGTTACACAGGGCGCTCTGGAAACACCATATATTTT
TRBJ1-1,NA,few,TRBV19,CASTDIQVMVGEAFF,TGTGCCAGTACGGATATACAGGTAATGGTAGGTGAAGCTTTCTTT
TRBJ1-5,NA,NA,TRBV19,CASSITGNHQPQHF,TGTGCCAGTAGTATTACAGGGAACCATCAGCCCCAGCATTTT
TRBJ1-1,TRBD1,NA,TRBV2,CASTRQGPGAEAFF,TGTGCCAGCACACGACAGGGGCCAGGGGCTGAAGCTTTCTTT
TRBJ2-7,NA,NA,TRBV7-9,CASSAGRGGPGIIYEQYF,TGTGCCAGCAGCGCCGGACGAGGAGGGCCAGGGATTATCTACGAGCAGTACTTC
TRBJ1-1,NA,NA,TRBV6-5,CATVGPGMTEAFF,TGTGCCACTGTAGGGCCGGGAATGACTGAAGCTTTCTTT
TRBJ1-5,NA,few,TRBV6-5,CASRFLQGQGAQHF,TGTGCCAGCAGATTCCTCCAGGGGCAAGGAGCCCAGCATTTT
TRBJ1-3,TRBD1,NA,TRBV6-5,CASSYDRGSPGNTIYF,TGTGCCAGCAGTTACGACAGGGGGTCCCCTGGAAACACCATATATTTT
TRBJ2-1,NA,NA,TRBV10-3,CAISDKGGSYNEQFF,TGTGCCATCAGTGACAAAGGAGGGTCCTACAATGAGCAGTTCTTC
TRBJ2-5,TRBD1,NA,TRBV24-1,CATSDSRQGRRETQYF,TGTGCCACCAGTGATAGTAGACAGGGGAGAAGAGAGACCCAGTACTTC
TRBJ2-3,NA,NA,TRBV30,CAWSRLAFTDTQYF,TGTGCCTGGAGTCGGCTAGCGTTCACAGATACGCAGTATTTT
TRBJ2-5,NA,NA,TRBV6-5,CASSPPPEETQYF,TGTGCCAGCAGTCCCCCTCCCGAAGAGACCCAGTACTTC